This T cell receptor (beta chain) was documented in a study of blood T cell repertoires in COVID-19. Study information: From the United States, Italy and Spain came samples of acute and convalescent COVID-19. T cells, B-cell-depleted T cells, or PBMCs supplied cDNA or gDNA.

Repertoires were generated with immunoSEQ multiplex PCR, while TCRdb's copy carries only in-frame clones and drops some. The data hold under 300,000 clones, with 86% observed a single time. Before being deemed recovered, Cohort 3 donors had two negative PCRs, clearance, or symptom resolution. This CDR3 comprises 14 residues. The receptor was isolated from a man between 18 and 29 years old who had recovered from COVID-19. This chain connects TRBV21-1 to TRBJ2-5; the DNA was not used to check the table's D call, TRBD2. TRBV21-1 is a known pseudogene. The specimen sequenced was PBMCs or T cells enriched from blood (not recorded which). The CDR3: CASSKASLEETQYF. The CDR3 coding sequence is TGTGCCAGCAGCAAAGCTTCACTTGAAGAGACCCAGTACTTC.